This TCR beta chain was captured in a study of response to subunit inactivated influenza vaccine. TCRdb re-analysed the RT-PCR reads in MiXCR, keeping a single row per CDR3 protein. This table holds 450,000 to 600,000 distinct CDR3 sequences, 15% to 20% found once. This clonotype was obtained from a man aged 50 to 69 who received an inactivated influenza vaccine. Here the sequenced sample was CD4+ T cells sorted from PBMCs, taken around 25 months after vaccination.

The CDR3 sequence is CSASGFFVQQNTEAFF. CDR3 nucleotides: TGCAGTGCTAGTGGATTTTTTGTACAGCAGAACACTGAAGCTTTCTTT. V and J are TRBV20-1 and TRBJ1-1; D remains unclear. CDR1 and CDR2 (germline): DFQATT, SNEGSKA (reference sequence). The CDR3 is 16 amino acids. The V and J ends lost 3 bases and 1 base respectively, with 18 bases between them.